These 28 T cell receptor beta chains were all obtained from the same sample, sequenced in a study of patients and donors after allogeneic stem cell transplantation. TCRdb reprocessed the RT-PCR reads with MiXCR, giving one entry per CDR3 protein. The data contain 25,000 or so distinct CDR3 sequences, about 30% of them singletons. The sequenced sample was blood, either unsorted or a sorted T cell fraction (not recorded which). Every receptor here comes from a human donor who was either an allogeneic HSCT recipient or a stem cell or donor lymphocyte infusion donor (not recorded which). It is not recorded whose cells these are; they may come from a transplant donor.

CDR3 amino acids: CASSRHTNTEAFF. In DNA, the CDR3 is TGTGCCAGCAGTAGACACACGAACACTGAAGCTTTCTTT. J is TRBJ1-1 and V is TRBV6-5; the D is unclear. CDR3 length: 13 amino acids. V lost 5 bases and J lost 1, with 8 bases in between. Germline CDR1 and CDR2: MNHEY and SVGAGI.

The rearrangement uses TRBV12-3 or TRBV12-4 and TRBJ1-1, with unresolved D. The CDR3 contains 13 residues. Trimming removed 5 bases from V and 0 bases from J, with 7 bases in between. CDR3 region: CASSAQLNTEAFF. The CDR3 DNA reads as TGTGCCAGCAGTGCTCAATTGAACACTGAAGCTTTCTTT.

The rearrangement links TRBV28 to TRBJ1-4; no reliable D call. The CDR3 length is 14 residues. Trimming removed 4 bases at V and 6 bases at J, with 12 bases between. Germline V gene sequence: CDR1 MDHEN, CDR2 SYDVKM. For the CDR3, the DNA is TGTGCCAGCAGTTCCTTGAGCCTTGATGAAAAACTGTTTTTT. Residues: CASSSLSLDEKLFF.

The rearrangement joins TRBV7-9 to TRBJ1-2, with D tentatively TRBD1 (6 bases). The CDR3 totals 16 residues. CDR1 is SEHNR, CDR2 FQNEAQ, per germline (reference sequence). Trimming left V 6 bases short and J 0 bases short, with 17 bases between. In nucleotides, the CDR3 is TGTGCCAGCAGTTCGGCCCAGGGGATCCCTAACTATGGCTACACCTTC. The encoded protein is CASSSAQGIPNYGYTF.

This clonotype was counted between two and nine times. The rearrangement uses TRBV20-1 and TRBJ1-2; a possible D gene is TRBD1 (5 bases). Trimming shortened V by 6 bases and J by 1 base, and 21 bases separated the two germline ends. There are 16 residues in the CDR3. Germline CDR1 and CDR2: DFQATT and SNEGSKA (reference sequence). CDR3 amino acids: CSAESRDGPLNYGYTF. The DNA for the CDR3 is TGCAGTGCGGAGTCCCGGGACGGCCCCCTTAACTATGGCTACACCTTC.

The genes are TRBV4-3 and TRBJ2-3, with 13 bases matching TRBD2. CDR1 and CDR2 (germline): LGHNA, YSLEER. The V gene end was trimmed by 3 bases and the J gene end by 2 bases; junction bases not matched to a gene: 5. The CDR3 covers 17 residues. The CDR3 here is CASSHLLAGGDTDTQYF. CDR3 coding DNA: TGCGCCAGCAGCCATCTACTAGCGGGGGGGGACACAGATACGCAGTATTTT.

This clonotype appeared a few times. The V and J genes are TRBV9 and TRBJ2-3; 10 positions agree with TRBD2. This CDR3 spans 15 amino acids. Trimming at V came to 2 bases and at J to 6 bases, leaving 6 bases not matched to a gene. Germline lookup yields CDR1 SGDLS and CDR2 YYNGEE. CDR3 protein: CASSVSGTSADTQYF. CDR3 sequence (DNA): TGTGCCAGCAGCGTCTCCGGGACTAGCGCCGATACGCAGTATTTT.

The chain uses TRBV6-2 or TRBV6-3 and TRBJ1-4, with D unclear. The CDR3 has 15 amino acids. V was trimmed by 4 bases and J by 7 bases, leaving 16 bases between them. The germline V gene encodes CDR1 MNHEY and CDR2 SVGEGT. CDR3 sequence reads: CASSLREARVEKLFF. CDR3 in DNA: TGTGCCAGCAGTTTGAGGGAAGCACGTGTTGAAAAACTGTTTTTT.

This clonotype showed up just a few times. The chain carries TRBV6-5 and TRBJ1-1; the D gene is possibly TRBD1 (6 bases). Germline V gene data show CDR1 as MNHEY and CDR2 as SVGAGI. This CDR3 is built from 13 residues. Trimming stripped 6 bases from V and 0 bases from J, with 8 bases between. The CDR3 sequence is CASRDSLNTEAFF. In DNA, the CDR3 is TGTGCCAGCAGGGACAGTCTGAACACTGAAGCTTTCTTT.

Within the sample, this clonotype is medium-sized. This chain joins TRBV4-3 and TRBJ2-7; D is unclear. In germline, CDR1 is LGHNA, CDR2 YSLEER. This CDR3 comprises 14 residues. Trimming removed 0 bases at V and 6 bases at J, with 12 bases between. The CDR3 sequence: CASSQDVFRGEQYF. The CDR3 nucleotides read TGCGCCAGCAGCCAAGATGTTTTTCGCGGCGAGCAGTACTTC.

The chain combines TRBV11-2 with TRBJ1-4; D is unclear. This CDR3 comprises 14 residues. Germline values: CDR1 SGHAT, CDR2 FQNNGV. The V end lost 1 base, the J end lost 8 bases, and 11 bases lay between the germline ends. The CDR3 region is CASSLGGWSEKLFF. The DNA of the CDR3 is TGTGCCAGCAGCTTAGGAGGATGGTCCGAAAAACTGTTTTTT.

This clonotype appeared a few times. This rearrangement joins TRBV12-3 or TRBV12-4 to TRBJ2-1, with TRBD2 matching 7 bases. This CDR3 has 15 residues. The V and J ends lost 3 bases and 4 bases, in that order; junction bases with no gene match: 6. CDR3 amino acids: CASSFASGFYNEQFF. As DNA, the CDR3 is TGTGCCAGCAGTTTCGCTAGCGGCTTTTACAATGAGCAGTTCTTC.

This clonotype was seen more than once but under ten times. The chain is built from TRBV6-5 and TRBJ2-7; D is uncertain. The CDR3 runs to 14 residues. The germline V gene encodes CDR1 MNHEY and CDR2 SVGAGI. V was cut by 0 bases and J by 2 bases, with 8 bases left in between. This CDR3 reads CASSYSARAYEQYV. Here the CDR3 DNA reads TGTGCCAGCAGTTACTCGGCCCGAGCCTACGAGCAGTACGTC.

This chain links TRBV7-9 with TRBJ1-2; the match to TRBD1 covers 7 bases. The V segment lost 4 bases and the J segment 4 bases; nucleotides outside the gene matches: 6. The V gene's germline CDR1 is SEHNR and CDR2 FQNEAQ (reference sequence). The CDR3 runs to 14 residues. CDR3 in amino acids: CASSWSGTVYGYTF. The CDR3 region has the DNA TGTGCCAGCAGCTGGAGCGGGACAGTCTATGGCTACACCTTC. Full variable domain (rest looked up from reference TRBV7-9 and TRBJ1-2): DTGVSQNPRHKITKRGQNVTFRCDPISEHNRLYWYRQTLGQGPEFLTYFQNEAQLEKSRLLSDRFSAERPKGSFSTLEIQRTEQGDSAMYLCASSWSGTVYGYTFGSGTRLTVV.

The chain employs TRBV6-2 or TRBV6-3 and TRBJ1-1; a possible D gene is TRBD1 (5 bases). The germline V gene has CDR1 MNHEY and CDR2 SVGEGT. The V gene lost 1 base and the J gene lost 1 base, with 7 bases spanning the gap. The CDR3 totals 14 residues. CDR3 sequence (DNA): TGTGCCAGCAGTTACTGCAGGGAGAACACTGAAGCTTTCTTT. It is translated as CASSYCRENTEAFF.

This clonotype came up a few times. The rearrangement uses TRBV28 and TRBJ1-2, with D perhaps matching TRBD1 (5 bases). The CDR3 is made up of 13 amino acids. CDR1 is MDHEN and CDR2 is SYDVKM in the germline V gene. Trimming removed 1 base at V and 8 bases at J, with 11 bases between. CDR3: CASSLSNWDGYTF. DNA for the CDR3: TGTGCCAGCAGTTTATCGAATTGGGACGGCTACACCTTC.

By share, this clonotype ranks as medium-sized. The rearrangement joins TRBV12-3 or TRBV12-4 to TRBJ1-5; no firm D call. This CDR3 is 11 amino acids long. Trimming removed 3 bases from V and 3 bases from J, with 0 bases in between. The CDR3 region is CASSFNQPQHF. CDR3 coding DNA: TGTGCCAGCAGTTTCAATCAGCCCCAGCATTTT.

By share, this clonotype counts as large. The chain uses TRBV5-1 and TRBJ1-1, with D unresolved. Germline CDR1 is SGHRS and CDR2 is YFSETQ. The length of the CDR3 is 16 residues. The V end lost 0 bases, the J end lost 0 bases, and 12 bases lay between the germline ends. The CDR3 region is CASSLGWASMNTEAFF. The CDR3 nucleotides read TGCGCCAGCAGCTTGGGGTGGGCCAGCATGAACACTGAAGCTTTCTTT. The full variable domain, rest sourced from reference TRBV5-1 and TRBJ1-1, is KAGVTQTPRYLIKTRGQQVTLSCSPISGHRSVSWYQQTPGQGLQFLFEYFSETQRNKGNFPGRFSGRQFSNSRSEMNVSTLELGDSALYLCASSLGWASMNTEAFFGQGTRLTVV.

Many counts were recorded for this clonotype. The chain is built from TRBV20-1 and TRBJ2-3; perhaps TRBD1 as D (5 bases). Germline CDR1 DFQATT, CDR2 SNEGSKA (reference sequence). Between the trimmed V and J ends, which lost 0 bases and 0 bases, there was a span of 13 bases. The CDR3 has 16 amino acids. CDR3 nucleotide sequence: TGCAGTGCTAGAGATGACCTGGGGCGGAGCACAGATACGCAGTATTTT. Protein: CSARDDLGRSTDTQYF.

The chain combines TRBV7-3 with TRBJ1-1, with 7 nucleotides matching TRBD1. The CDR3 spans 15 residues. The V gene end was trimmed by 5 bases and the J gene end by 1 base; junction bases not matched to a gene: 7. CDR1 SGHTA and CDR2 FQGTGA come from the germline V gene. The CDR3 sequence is CASSPPTGPNTEAFF. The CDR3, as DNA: TGTGCCAGCAGCCCCCCGACAGGGCCGAACACTGAAGCTTTCTTT.

CDR3 sequence: CSARPLGTGGPYSNQPQHF. The CDR3 coding sequence is TGCAGTGCTAGACCCCTCGGGACAGGGGGGCCTTATAGCAATCAGCCCCAGCATTTT. This rearrangement joins TRBV20-1 to TRBJ1-5; 11 bases agree with TRBD1. Trimming at V came to 2 bases and at J to 0 bases, leaving 12 bases not matched to a gene. This CDR3 is built from 19 residues. Germline V gene data show CDR1 as DFQATT and CDR2 as SNEGSKA (reference sequence).

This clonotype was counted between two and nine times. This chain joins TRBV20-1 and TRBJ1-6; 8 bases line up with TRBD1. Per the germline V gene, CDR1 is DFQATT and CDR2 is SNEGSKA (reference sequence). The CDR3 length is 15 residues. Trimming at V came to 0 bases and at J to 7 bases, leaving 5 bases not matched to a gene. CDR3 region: CSARDGRTGNSPLHF. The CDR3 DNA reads TGCAGTGCTAGAGATGGTAGGACAGGGAATTCACCCCTCCACTTT.

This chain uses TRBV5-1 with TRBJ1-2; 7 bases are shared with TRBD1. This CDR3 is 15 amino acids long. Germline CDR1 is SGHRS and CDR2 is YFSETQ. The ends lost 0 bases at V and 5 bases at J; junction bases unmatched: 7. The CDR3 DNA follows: TGCGCCAGCAGCTTGGGTTACGGGACAGTTTATGGCTACACCTTC. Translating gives CASSLGYGTVYGYTF. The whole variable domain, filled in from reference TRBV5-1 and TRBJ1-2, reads KAGVTQTPRYLIKTRGQQVTLSCSPISGHRSVSWYQQTPGQGLQFLFEYFSETQRNKGNFPGRFSGRQFSNSRSEMNVSTLELGDSALYLCASSLGYGTVYGYTFGSGTRLTVV.

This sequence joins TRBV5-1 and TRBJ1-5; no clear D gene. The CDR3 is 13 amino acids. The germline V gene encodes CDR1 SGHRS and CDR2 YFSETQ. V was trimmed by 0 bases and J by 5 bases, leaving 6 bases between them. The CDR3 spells CASSLAPYQPQHF. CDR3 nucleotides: TGCGCCAGCAGCTTGGCCCCCTATCAGCCCCAGCATTTT.

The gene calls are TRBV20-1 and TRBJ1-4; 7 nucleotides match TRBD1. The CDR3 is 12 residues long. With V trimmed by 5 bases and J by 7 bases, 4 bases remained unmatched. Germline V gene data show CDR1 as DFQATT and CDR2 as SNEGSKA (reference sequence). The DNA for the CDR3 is TGCAGTGCTTGGGACAGCTTTGAAAAACTGTTTTTT. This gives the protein CSAWDSFEKLFF.

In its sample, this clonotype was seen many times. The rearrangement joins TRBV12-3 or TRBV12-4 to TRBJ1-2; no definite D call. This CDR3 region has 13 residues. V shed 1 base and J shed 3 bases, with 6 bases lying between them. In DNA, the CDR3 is TGTGCCAGCAGTTTAGTGACGGACTATGGCTACACCTTC. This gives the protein CASSLVTDYGYTF.

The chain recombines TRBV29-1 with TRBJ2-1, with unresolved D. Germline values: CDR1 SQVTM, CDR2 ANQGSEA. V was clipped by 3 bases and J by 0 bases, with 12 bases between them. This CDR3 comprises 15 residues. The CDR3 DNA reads TGCAGCGTTGACCCCGGAACCAGCTCCTACAATGAGCAGTTCTTC. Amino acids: CSVDPGTSSYNEQFF.

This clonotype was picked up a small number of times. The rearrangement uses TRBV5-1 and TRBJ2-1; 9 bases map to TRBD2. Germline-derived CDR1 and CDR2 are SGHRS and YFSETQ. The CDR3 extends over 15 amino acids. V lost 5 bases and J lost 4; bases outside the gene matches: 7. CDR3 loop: CASRDSGGRYNEQFF. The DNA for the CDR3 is TGCGCCAGCAGGGACAGCGGGGGGCGTTACAATGAGCAGTTCTTC.